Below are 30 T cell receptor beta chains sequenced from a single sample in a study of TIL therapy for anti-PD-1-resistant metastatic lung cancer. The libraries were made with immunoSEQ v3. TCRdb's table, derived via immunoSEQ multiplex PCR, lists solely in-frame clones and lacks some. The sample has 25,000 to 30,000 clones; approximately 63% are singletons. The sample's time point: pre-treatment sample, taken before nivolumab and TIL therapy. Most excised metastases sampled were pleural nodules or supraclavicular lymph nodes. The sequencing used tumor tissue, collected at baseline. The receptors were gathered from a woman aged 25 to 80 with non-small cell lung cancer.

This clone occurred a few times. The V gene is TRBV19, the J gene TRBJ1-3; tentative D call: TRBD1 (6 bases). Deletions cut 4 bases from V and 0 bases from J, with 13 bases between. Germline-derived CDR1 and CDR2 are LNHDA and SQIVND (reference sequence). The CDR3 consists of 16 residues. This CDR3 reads CASSKIGGPSGNTIYF. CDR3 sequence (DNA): TGTGCCAGTAGTAAGATCGGGGGGCCCTCTGGAAACACCATATATTTT.

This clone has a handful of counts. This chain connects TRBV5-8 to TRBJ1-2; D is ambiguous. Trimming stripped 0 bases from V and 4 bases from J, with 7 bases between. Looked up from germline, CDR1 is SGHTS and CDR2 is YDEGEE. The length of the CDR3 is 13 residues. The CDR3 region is CASSLGTAYGYTF. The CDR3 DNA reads TGTGCCAGCAGCTTGGGAACAGCCTATGGCTACACCTTC.

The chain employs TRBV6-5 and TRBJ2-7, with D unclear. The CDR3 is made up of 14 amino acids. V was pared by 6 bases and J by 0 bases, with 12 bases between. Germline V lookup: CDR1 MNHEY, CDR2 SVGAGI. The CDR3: CASRPESHSYEQYF. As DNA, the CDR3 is TGTGCCAGCAGACCGGAGAGCCACTCCTACGAGCAGTACTTC.

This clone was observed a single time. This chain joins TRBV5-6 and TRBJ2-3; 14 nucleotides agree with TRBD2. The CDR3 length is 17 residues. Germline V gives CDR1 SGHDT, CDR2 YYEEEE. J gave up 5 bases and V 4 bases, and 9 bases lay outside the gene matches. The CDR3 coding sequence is TGTGCCAGCAGCAGGTGGACTAGCGGGAGGTTGGGAGATACGCAGTATTTT. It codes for CASSRWTSGRLGDTQYF.

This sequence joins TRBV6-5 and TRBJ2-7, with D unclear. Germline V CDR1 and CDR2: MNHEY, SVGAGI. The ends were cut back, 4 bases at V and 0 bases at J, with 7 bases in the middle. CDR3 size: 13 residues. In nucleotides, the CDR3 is TGTGCCAGCAGTTTTGGAGACTCCTACGAGCAGTACTTC. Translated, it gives CASSFGDSYEQYF.

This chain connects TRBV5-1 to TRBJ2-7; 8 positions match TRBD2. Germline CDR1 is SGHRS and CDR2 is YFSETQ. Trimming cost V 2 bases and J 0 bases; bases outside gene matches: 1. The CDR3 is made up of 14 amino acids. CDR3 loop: CASSFLAGSYEQYF. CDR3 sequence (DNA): TGCGCCAGCAGCTTTCTAGCGGGCTCCTACGAGCAGTACTTC.

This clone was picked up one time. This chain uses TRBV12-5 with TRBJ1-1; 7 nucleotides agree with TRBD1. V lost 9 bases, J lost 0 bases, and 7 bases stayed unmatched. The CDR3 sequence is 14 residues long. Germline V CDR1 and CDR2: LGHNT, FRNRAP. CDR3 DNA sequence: TGTGCTAGCTACAGGGGAGGGATGAACACTGAAGCTTTCTTT. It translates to CASYRGGMNTEAFF.

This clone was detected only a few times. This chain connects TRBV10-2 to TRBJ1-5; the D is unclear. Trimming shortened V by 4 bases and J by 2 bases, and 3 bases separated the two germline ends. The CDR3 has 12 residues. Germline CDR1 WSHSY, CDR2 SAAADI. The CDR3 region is CASSAGNQPQHF. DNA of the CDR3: TGCGCCAGCAGTGCTGGCAATCAGCCCCAGCATTTT.

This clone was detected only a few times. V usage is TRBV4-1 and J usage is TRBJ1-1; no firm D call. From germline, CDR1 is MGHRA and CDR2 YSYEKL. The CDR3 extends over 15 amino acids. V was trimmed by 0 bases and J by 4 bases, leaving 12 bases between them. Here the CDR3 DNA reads TGCGCCAGCAGCCAAGAATCGGGTCCTGGCACTGAAGCTTTCTTT. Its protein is CASSQESGPGTEAFF.

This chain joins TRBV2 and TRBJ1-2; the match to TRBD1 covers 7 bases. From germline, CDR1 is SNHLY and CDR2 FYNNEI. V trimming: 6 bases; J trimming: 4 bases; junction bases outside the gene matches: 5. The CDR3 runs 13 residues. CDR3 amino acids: CASRTGETYGYTF. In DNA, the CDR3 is TGTGCCAGCAGAACAGGGGAGACCTATGGCTACACCTTC. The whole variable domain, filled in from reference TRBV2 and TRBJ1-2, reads EPEVTQTPSHQVTQMGQEVILRCVPISNHLYFYWYRQILGQKVEFLVSFYNNEISEKSEIFDDQFSVERPDGSNFTLKIRSTKLEDSAMYFCASRTGETYGYTFGSGTRLTVV.

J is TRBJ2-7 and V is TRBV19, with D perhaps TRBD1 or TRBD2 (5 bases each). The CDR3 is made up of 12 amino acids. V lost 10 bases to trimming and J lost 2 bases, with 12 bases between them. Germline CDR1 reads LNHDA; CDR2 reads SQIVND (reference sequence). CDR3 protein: CATGAATYEQYF. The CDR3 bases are TGTGCCACCGGGGCAGCAACCTACGAGCAGTACTTC.

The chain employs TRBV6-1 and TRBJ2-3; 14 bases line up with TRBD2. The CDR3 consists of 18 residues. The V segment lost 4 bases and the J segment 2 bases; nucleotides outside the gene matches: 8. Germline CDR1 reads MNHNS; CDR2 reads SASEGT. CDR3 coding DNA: TGTGCCAGCAGTGGGGGACTAGCGGGAGTATCTCTCACAGATACGCAGTATTTT. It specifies CASSGGLAGVSLTDTQYF.

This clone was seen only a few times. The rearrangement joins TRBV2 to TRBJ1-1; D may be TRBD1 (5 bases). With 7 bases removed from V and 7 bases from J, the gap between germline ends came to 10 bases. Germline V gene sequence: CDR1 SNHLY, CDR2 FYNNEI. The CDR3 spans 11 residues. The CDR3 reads CASKTANEAFF. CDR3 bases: TGTGCCAGCAAGACAGCGAATGAAGCTTTCTTT.

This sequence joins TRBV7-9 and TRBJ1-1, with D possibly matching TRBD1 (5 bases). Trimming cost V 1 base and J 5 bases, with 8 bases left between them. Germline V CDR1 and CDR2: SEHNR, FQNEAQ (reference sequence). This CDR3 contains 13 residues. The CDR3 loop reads CASSLDEGTEAFF. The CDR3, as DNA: TGTGCCAGCAGCTTAGATGAGGGGACTGAAGCTTTCTTT.

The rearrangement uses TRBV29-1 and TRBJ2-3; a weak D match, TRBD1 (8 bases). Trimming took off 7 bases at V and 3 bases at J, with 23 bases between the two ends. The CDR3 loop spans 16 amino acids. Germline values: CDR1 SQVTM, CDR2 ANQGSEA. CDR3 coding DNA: TGCAGCGGTGGGGAGGGGAACAGGGGGAGTACAGATACGCAGTATTTT. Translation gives CSGGEGNRGSTDTQYF.

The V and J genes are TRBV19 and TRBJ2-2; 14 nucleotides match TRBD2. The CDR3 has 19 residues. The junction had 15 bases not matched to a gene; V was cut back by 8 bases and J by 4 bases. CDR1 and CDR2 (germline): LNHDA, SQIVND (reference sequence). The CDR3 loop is CASRSLGTSGREITGELFF. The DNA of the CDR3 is TGTGCCAGTCGGTCGTTGGGGACTAGCGGGAGAGAAATCACCGGGGAGCTGTTTTTT. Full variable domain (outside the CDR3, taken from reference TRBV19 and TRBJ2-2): DGGITQSPKYLFRKEGQNVTLSCEQNLNHDAMYWYRQDPGQGLRLIYYSQIVNDFQKGDIAEGYSVSREKKESFPLTVTSAQKNPTAFYLCASRSLGTSGREITGELFFGEGSRLTVL.

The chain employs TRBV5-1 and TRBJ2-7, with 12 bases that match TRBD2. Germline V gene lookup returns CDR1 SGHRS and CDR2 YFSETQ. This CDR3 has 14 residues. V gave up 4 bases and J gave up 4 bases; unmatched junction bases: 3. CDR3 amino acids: CASSAGTSGYEQYF. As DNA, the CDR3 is TGCGCCAGCAGCGCTGGGACTAGCGGGTACGAGCAGTACTTC. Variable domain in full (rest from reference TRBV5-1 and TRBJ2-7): KAGVTQTPRYLIKTRGQQVTLSCSPISGHRSVSWYQQTPGQGLQFLFEYFSETQRNKGNFPGRFSGRQFSNSRSEMNVSTLELGDSALYLCASSAGTSGYEQYFGPGTRLTVT.

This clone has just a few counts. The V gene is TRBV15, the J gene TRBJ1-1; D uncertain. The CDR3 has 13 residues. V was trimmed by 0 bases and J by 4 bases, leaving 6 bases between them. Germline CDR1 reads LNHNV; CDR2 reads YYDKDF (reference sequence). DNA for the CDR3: TGTGCCACCAGCAGAGATCAGACCACTGAAGCTTTCTTT. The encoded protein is CATSRDQTTEAFF.

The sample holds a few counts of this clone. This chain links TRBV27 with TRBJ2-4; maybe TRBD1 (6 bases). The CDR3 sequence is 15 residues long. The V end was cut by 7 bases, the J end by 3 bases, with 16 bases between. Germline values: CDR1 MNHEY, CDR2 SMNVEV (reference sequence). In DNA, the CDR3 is TGTGCCAGCATAGGGACACCCTTTAGCAAAAACATTCAGTACTTC. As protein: CASIGTPFSKNIQYF.

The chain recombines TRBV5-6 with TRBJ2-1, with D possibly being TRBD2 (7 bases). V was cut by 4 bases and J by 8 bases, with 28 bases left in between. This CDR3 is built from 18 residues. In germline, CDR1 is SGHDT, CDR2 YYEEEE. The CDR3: CASSPGGGLPPTGDEQFF. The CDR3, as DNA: TGTGCCAGCAGCCCGGGGGGCGGACTTCCCCCTACGGGCGATGAGCAGTTCTTC.

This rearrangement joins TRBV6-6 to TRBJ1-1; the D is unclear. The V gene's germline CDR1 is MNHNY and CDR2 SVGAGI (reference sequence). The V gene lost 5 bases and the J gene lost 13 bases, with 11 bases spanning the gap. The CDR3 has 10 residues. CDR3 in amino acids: CASSEWEVFF. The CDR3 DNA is TGTGCCAGCAGTGAGTGGGAGGTTTTCTTT.

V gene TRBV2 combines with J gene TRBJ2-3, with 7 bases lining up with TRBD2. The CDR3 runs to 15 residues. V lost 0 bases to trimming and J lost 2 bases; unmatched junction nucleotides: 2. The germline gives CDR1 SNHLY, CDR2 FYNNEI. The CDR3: CASSEAGGTTDTQYF. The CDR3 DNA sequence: TGTGCCAGCAGTGAAGCGGGGGGGACCACAGATACGCAGTATTTT.

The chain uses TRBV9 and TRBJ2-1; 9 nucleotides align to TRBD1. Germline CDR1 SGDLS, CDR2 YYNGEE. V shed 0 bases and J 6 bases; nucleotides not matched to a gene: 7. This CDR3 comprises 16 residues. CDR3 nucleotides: TGTGCCAGCAGCGTAGCTATACAGGGGGCTATCAATGAGCAGTTCTTC. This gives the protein CASSVAIQGAINEQFF.

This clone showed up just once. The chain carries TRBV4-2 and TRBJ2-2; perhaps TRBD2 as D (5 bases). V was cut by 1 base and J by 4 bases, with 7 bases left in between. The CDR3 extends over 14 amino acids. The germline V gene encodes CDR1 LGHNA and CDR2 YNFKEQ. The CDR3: CASSQASSTGELFF. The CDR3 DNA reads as TGTGCCAGCAGCCAAGCTAGCAGCACCGGGGAGCTGTTTTTT.

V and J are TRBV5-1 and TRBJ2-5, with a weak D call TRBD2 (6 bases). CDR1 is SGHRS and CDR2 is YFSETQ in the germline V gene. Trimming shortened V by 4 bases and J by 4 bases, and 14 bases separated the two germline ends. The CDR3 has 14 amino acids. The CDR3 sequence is CASSRPSEGETQYF. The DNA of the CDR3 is TGCGCCAGCAGCCGCCCCTCGGAGGGAGAGACCCAGTACTTC. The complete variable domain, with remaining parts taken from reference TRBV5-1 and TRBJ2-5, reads KAGVTQTPRYLIKTRGQQVTLSCSPISGHRSVSWYQQTPGQGLQFLFEYFSETQRNKGNFPGRFSGRQFSNSRSEMNVSTLELGDSALYLCASSRPSEGETQYFGPGTRLLVL.

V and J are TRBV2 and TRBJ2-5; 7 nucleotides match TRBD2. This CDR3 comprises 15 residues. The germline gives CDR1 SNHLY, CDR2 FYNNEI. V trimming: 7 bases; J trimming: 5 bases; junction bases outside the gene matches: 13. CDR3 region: CASTNDGLDYETQYF. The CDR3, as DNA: TGTGCCAGCACCAACGATGGACTAGATTACGAGACCCAGTACTTC.

The CDR3 DNA is TGTGCTAGTGGTTTAAGTGGGGGGTACACAGATACGCAGTATTTT. Its translation: CASGLSGGYTDTQYF. V is TRBV12-5 and J is TRBJ2-3; possibly TRBD2 for D (6 bases). Germline-derived CDR1 and CDR2 are LGHNT and FRNRAP. The V gene lost 3 bases and the J gene lost 2 bases, with 12 bases spanning the gap. The CDR3 has 15 residues.

The CDR3 region has the DNA TGTGCCAGCAGCTTAGATCGCCCCTCCAGGGAGACCCAGTACTTC. This encodes CASSLDRPSRETQYF. This chain links TRBV11-2 with TRBJ2-5; D is unresolved. This CDR3 is built from 15 residues. Looked up from germline, CDR1 is SGHAT and CDR2 is FQNNGV. V was clipped by 0 bases and J by 5 bases, with 13 bases between them.

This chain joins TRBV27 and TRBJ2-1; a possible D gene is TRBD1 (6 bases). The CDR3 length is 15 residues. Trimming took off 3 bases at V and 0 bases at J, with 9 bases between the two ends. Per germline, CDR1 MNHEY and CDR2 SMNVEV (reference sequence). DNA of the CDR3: TGTGCCAGCAGTTTTGCCAGGGGCTCCTACAATGAGCAGTTCTTC. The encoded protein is CASSFARGSYNEQFF.

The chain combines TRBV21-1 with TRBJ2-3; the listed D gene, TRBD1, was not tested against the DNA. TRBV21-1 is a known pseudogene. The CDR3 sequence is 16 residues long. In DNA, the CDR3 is TGTGCCAGCAGCAACCGGGACAGGGCCTGTCGGGATACGCAGTATTTT. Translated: CASSNRDRACRDTQYF.